This TCR beta chain was sequenced during a study of blood T cells in healthy people across ages (dated by TCRdb to between 2015 and 2016). Context from the whole study: In model experiments, template switching captured roughly one uniquely barcoded TCR beta cDNA molecule for every two T cells. The study measured age-related changes in TCR beta repertoire diversity using deep sequencing normalized with unique cDNA molecular identifiers. Four age groups were formed from the donors: young (average roughly 15 years), middle-aged (approximately 40), aged (62) and long-lived (approximately 78). To avoid experimental bias, donors of different ages were distributed randomly across sequencing lanes. Two additional independent replicas of 1 million unique cDNA reads from the same blood draw were analyzed for two donors (one aged 18 to 30 and one aged 80 or older).

The donors were around 39 Caucasian individuals from Russia, aged roughly 6 to 100 years, who were systemically healthy. Each donor gave about 9.2 milliliters of peripheral blood, drawn into EDTA-treated Vacutainer tubes. Ficoll-Paque density-gradient centrifugation was used to isolate PBMCs, with at least 6 million per sample. Trizol reagent was used to extract total RNA from the PBMCs, yielding at least 6 micrograms per sample. For every donor, flow cytometry on a PBMC aliquot measured the percentage of naive CD45RAhigh/CD27high T cells. Overall study results and their limits: Compared with the aged group, more naive CD4+ T cells, fewer expanded clones and increased TCR diversity were shown by the long-lived group, suggesting age selection. Conclusive comparison of naive and antigen-experienced compartments was prevented by the profiling of bulk unsorted PBMCs. Observed TCR beta diversity per million T cells fell roughly linearly with age, and a significant reduction was already apparent by age roughly 41. The CMV infection status of donors was not known, potentially confounding age-related changes in expanded clonotypes. Estimates of total diversity based on one million sequenced T cells were regarded as lower bounds and as underestimates. The percentage of naive T cells measured by flow cytometry correlated strongly with observed TCR beta diversity.

From a lookup of the germline V gene, CDR1 and CDR2 are LGHNA and YSLEER. V was cut back by 0 bases and J by 6 bases, leaving a gap of 11 bases between them. Taken from cysteine to phenylalanine, the CDR3 has 15 residues. Only CDR3 DNA remains: 45 bases, in frame from the first base. On this clonotype: The specificity of this receptor is unknown. It has no much larger one-base neighbor in the sample; base qualities were not kept.

The library was built by means of 5' RACE. Instrument on record: Illumina HiSeq 2500. A second PCR of about 6 to 12 cycles was run with a J-beta primer mix and a sample-barcoded 5' primer. Each TCR beta cDNA molecule received a unique molecular identifier from a template-switch 5' adaptor carrying 12 random nucleotides. Each sample yielded at least 2.5 million CDR3-containing paired-end reads. The Mint cDNA synthesis kit, primed by a TRBC-specific oligonucleotide, was used to synthesize first-strand cDNA from all RNA. Following uracil-DNA glycosylase treatment, a first 18-cycle PCR with universal primers M1SS and BC2_uni_R was performed on all cDNA. On the study's bioinformatics: For normalization, 1 million high-quality reads, each with a distinct molecular identifier, were randomly selected from each sample. Reads with shared molecular identifiers were discarded instead of being binned into consensus sequences. CDR3 identification, clonotype clustering and error correction used MiTCR with a Q25 quality threshold and the strictest error-elimination algorithm. A nonparametric unseen species model using Euler transformation provided a lower-bound estimate of total TCR beta diversity. TCRdb itself trimmed the public reads at Q25 with fastp, ran MiXCR and retained productive beta chains. Rows are unified per CDR3 protein, each entry keeping the most common DNA and genes. Here the V and J calls rest on TCRdb's processing, not on the authors' analysis. Here the sample has 1.4 million or so distinct CDR3 sequences; approximately 43% occur a single time. The ten most abundant clones make up more than 4% of the sample.

Sequencing was done on a sample of blood. The origin of this receptor is a woman between 18 and 29 years old in good health. The rearrangement combines TRBV4-3 with TRBJ1-4; the D gene identity is not certain. The DNA sequence reads TGCGCCAGCAGCCAAGATCTGGCGGCTTATGAAAAACTGTTTTTT. It encodes CASSQDLAAYEKLFF.